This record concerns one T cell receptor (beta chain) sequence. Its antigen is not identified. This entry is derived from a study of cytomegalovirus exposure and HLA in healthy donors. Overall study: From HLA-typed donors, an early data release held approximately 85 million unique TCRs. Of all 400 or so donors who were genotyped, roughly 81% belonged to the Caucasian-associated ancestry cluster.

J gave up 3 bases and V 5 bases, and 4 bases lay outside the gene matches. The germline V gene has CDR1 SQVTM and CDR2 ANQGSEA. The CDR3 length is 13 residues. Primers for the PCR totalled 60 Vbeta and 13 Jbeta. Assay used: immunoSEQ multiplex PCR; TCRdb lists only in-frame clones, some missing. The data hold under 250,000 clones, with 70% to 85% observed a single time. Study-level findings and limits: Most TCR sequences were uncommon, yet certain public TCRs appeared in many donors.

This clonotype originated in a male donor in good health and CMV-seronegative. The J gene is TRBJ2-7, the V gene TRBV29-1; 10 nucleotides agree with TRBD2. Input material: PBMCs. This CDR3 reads CSVLAGGGYEQYF. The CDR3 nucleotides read TGCAGCGTTTTAGCGGGAGGAGGCTACGAGCAGTACTTC.